Listed here are 22 T cell receptor beta chains from one sample, sequenced in a study of blood T cell repertoires in COVID-19. Here immunoSEQ multiplex PCR was the method, and the copy in TCRdb shows in-frame clones only, minus some. The table shows around 180,000 clones, with 85% to 90% occurring only once. The sample comprised peripheral blood. Every receptor here comes from a human donor in a cohort sampled during active COVID-19.

This clone was observed a few times. This chain's CDR3 is CASRQSNEKLFF. In nucleotides, the CDR3 is TGTGCCAGTCGACAGAGTAATGAAAAACTGTTTTTT. The chain employs TRBV19 and TRBJ1-4, with D maybe TRBD1 (5 bases). This CDR3 is 12 amino acids long. The ends were cut back, 8 bases at V and 4 bases at J, with 8 bases in the middle. Germline V gene sequence: CDR1 LNHDA, CDR2 SQIVND (reference sequence).

The rearrangement joins TRBV27 to TRBJ1-1, with 7 bases lining up with TRBD1. The ends lost 6 bases at V and 7 bases at J; junction bases unmatched: 20. Germline CDR1 is MNHEY and CDR2 is SMNVEV (reference sequence). This CDR3 is built from 17 residues. Here the CDR3 reads CASSTDRVGLRRNEAFF. For the CDR3, the DNA is TGTGCCAGCAGCACCGACAGGGTGGGCCTGAGAAGGAATGAAGCTTTCTTT.

The chain recombines TRBV21-1 with TRBJ1-2; the D call in the table, TRBD1, was not verified against the DNA. TRBV21-1 is a pseudogene locus. The CDR3 is made up of 12 amino acids. The CDR3 DNA is TGTGCCACCTTGGGGCCGGGCGATGGCTACACCTTC. This sequence encodes CATLGPGDGYTF.

This chain joins TRBV11-2 and TRBJ2-1, with TRBD2 matching 9 bases. The V and J ends lost 5 bases and 3 bases, in that order; junction bases with no gene match: 5. Per germline, CDR1 SGHAT and CDR2 FQNNGV. This CDR3 spans 15 amino acids. This CDR3 is CASSPGREGYNEQFF. The DNA of the CDR3 is TGTGCCAGCAGCCCAGGGCGGGAGGGCTACAATGAGCAGTTCTTC.

The gene calls are TRBV6-5 and TRBJ1-2; D is undetermined. The CDR3 length is 14 residues. Trimming removed 2 bases at V and 6 bases at J, with 13 bases between. Germline V gene data show CDR1 as MNHEY and CDR2 as SVGAGI. The CDR3 bases are TGTGCCAGCAGTTACGGGGAGGGAACGGATGGCTACACCTTC. Protein: CASSYGEGTDGYTF.

In this sample, this clone turned up a few times. The chain is built from TRBV5-8 and TRBJ2-2, with unresolved D. Trimming removed 2 bases at V and 0 bases at J, with 11 bases between. Germline assignment: CDR1 SGHTS and CDR2 YDEGEE. The CDR3 sequence is 16 residues long. The CDR3 region has the DNA TGTGCCAGCAGCTTTAGTCACTTCGCGAACACCGGGGAGCTGTTTTTT. It translates to CASSFSHFANTGELFF.

Concerning this clone itself: Mismatch with germline at one junction end may stem from a read error. Other DNA sequences in the sample encode the same CDR3. The chain uses TRBV24-1 and TRBJ2-1; 9 nucleotides align to TRBD2. The length of the CDR3 is 18 residues. Germline V gives CDR1 KGHDR, CDR2 SFDVKD. As DNA, the CDR3 is TGTGCCACTAGTGATCAACACCCTACTAGCGGGCCCCCAGCGGTAGAGTTCTTC. Translated: CATSDQHPTSGPPAVEFF.

The CDR3 nucleotides read TGTGCCAGCAGGCCGGGACTAGCGGGAGGGCCGAATGAGCAGTTCTTC. It yields the protein CASRPGLAGGPNEQFF. The chain joins TRBV7-9 to TRBJ2-1; 16 positions match TRBD2. With V trimmed by 6 bases and J by 7 bases, 6 bases remained unmatched. The CDR3 runs to 16 residues. The V gene's germline CDR1 is SEHNR and CDR2 FQNEAQ (reference sequence).

The V gene is TRBV6-2 or TRBV6-3, the J gene TRBJ2-4, with TRBD1 identical over 9 bases. The CDR3 consists of 14 residues. Germline-derived CDR1 and CDR2 are MNHEY and SVGEGT. J gave up 6 bases and V 4 bases, and 4 bases lay outside the gene matches. The CDR3 here is CASSWTGQGNIQYF. CDR3 in DNA: TGTGCCAGCAGTTGGACGGGACAGGGAAACATTCAGTACTTC.

The rearrangement uses TRBV11-2 and TRBJ1-1; D remains unclear. V lost 1 base and J lost 8, with 8 bases in between. This CDR3 has 12 residues. CDR1 is SGHAT and CDR2 is FQNNGV in the germline V gene. CDR3 amino acids: CASSLGAAEAFF. The CDR3 DNA is TGTGCCAGCAGCTTAGGCGCGGCAGAAGCTTTCTTT.

V gene TRBV15 combines with J gene TRBJ1-4; D not certain. V lost 1 base, J lost 14 bases, and 8 bases lay in between. The length of the CDR3 is 11 residues. Germline CDR1 is LNHNV and CDR2 is YYDKDF (reference sequence). CDR3 in DNA: TGTGCCACCAGCAGAGGGTCGGTGCTGTTTTTT. Translation: CATSRGSVLFF.

V and J are TRBV11-2 and TRBJ2-1, with TRBD2 matching 15 bases. This CDR3 spans 17 amino acids. In germline, CDR1 is SGHAT, CDR2 FQNNGV. After removal of 2 bases from V and 6 bases from J, the junction contained 5 bases not matched to a gene. The CDR3 region is CASSLIGGLAGGNEQFF. CDR3 DNA sequence: TGTGCCAGCAGCTTAATTGGGGGACTAGCGGGAGGCAATGAGCAGTTCTTC.

The CDR3 here is CASSATSNSYEQYF. CDR3 sequence (DNA): TGTGCCAGCAGCGCCACTAGCAACTCCTACGAGCAGTACTTC. V is TRBV11-3 and J is TRBJ2-7; D perhaps matches TRBD2 (6 bases). Germline CDR1 and CDR2: SGHNT and YENEEA. V lost 5 bases, J lost 0 bases, and 11 bases lay in between. The CDR3 totals 14 residues.

This chain links TRBV7-8 with TRBJ1-1, with D unclear. V lost 7 bases and J 3 bases, leaving 12 bases between the germline ends. This CDR3 is 13 amino acids long. Germline V lookup: CDR1 SGHVS, CDR2 FQNEAQ. CDR3 sequence (DNA): TGTGCCAGCACCGCAGAAATGGACACTGAAGCTTTCTTT. Its translation: CASTAEMDTEAFF.

This clone has a handful of counts. The genes are TRBV2 and TRBJ2-7; D call uncertain. CDR3 length: 12 residues. CDR1 and CDR2 (germline): SNHLY, FYNNEI. Trimming removed 4 bases from V and 9 bases from J, with 13 bases in between. DNA for the CDR3: TGTGCCAGCAGTGTCAACATGTATGGGCAGTACTTC. This codes for CASSVNMYGQYF.

The chain links TRBV27 to TRBJ2-1; TRBD2 matches 12 bases. V gave up 5 bases and J gave up 4 bases; unmatched junction bases: 0. Germline CDR1 and CDR2: MNHEY and SMNVEV (reference sequence). The CDR3 extends over 14 amino acids. CDR3 residues: CASSGTSGYNEQFF. The CDR3 DNA reads as TGTGCCAGCAGTGGGACTAGCGGGTACAATGAGCAGTTCTTC.

This clone was seen more than once but under ten times. The chain links TRBV18 to TRBJ2-7, with 9 bases fitting TRBD2. The CDR3 spans 14 residues. The J segment lost 3 bases and the V segment lost 2 bases, leaving 2 bases of the junction unmatched. Germline V gives CDR1 KGHSH, CDR2 LQKENI. Here the CDR3 DNA reads TGTGCCAGCTCACCAGGTAGCGGGAGCTACGAGCAGTACTTC. Its translation: CASSPGSGSYEQYF.

The chain links TRBV19 to TRBJ2-3; 7 bases agree with TRBD2. Trimming cost V 0 bases and J 0 bases; bases outside gene matches: 12. The CDR3 has 19 amino acids. Germline lookup yields CDR1 LNHDA and CDR2 SQIVND (reference sequence). Written as DNA, the CDR3 is TGTGCCAGTAGTATAGAAAGTTCGGGCCTAGCGGAAAGCACAGATACGCAGTATTTT. Protein sequence: CASSIESSGLAESTDTQYF.

The rearrangement links TRBV27 to TRBJ2-1; 10 positions match TRBD2. CDR3 length equals 13 residues. With 8 bases clipped from V and 6 bases from J, the junction kept 4 bases outside the gene matches. CDR1 and CDR2 (germline): MNHEY, SMNVEV (reference sequence). The CDR3 region is CASGLAAPNEQFF. The CDR3 DNA is TGTGCCAGCGGACTAGCGGCCCCCAATGAGCAGTTCTTC.

This chain uses TRBV6-5 with TRBJ2-5; no definite D call. Germline V CDR1 and CDR2: MNHEY, SVGAGI. Trimming removed 6 bases from V and 1 base from J, with 9 bases in between. The CDR3 totals 13 residues. CDR3 amino acids: CASRTQVQETQYF. CDR3 DNA sequence: TGTGCCAGCAGAACTCAGGTCCAAGAGACCCAGTACTTC.

J is TRBJ2-5 and V is TRBV3-1 (or the pseudogene TRBV3-2); D possibly corresponds to TRBD1 (6 bases). In germline, CDR1 is LGHDT, CDR2 YNNKEL (reference sequence). V was shortened by 3 bases and J by 5 bases, with 10 bases between the two germline ends. The CDR3 spans 13 residues. The CDR3 region has the DNA TGTGCCAGCAGCCACAACAGGGAGGAGACCCAGTACTTC. This gives the protein CASSHNREETQYF.

The J gene is TRBJ1-5, the V gene TRBV12-3 or TRBV12-4, with D uncertain. Trimming took 4 bases from V and 9 from J, leaving 13 bases between them. CDR3 size: 13 residues. The CDR3 reads CASSSGSTWPQHF. As DNA, the CDR3 is TGTGCCAGCAGTTCAGGTTCCACGTGGCCCCAGCATTTT.